This TCR beta chain emerged from a study of CD8 T cells in Susac syndrome. Turning to the study itself: Treatment status at blood draw for the Susac syndrome patients was therapy-naive, corticosteroids, or intravenous immunoglobulin alone.

Random hexamers were used to reverse transcribe the RNA input (roughly 0.5 to 1 ug). Across 54 Vbeta and 13 Jbeta, TCR beta CDR3 was amplified with immunoSEQ multiplex PCR. One entry per CDR3 protein results from TCRdb running MiXCR on the immunoSEQ multiplex PCR reads. The data show more than 200,000 distinct CDR3 sequences, around 93% seen once. Germline loops: CDR1 GTSNPN, CDR2 SVGIG (reference sequence). The J segment lost 5 bases and the V segment lost 0 bases, leaving 14 bases of the junction unmatched. The CDR3 has 17 amino acids. The authors carried out high-throughput sequencing of TCR beta. They applied it to CD8+ and CD4+ T cells obtained from blood.

This sequence joins TRBV30 and TRBJ2-3; 7 nucleotides match TRBD2. Sequencing was done on a sample of CD4+ T cells from PBMCs. The sequence was obtained from a human donor with Susac syndrome. The CDR3 sequence is CAWSVLPPGGMGDTQYF. In DNA form, the CDR3 reads TGTGCCTGGAGTGTACTTCCCCCGGGGGGAATGGGAGATACGCAGTATTTT.